The 11 T cell receptor beta chains in this list originate from one sample, sequenced in a study of T cells after yellow fever vaccination. TCRdb reanalysed the 5' RACE reads using MiXCR and keeps one entry per CDR3 protein. The table lists over 110,000 distinct CDR3 sequences, less than 9.5% of them singletons. The source material was CD4+ T cells sorted from PBMCs, sampled 5 days after the yellow fever booster vaccination. The receptors were gathered from a man between 25 and 39 years old who received the YFV17D yellow fever vaccine.

This clonotype was seen repeatedly, ten times or more. The chain has TRBV5-1 and TRBJ2-7; D perhaps matches TRBD1 (5 bases). The CDR3 covers 13 residues. Between the trimmed V and J ends, which lost 5 bases and 1 base, there was a span of 10 bases. Germline V gene data show CDR1 as SGHRS and CDR2 as YFSETQ. The CDR3 spells CASSFPGSYEQYF. The CDR3 nucleotides are TGCGCCAGCAGTTTCCCAGGGTCCTACGAGCAGTACTTC.

At least ten counts were recorded for this clonotype. The rearrangement uses TRBV20-1 and TRBJ2-5; D is perhaps TRBD2 (7 bases). The V and J ends lost 2 bases and 3 bases respectively, with 19 bases between them. Germline V gene lookup returns CDR1 DFQATT and CDR2 SNEGSKA (reference sequence). The CDR3 loop spans 16 amino acids. CDR3 nucleotide sequence: TGCAGTGCTAGAAGGGGGGGGGGACTTACTAAAGAGACCCAGTACTTC. As protein: CSARRGGGLTKETQYF.

The chain employs TRBV7-3 and TRBJ2-3, with 14 bases that match TRBD2. Germline CDR1 reads SGHTA; CDR2 reads FQGTGA. V was pared by 4 bases and J by 4 bases, with 10 bases of the junction left unmatched. This CDR3 contains 18 residues. The CDR3 loop is CASSSPPGLAGVADTQYF. CDR3 nucleotides: TGTGCCAGCAGCTCCCCCCCGGGACTAGCGGGAGTAGCAGATACGCAGTATTTT.

DNA of the CDR3: TGTGCCAGCAGCGCACAGATGGGGCCCCAGCATTTT. It codes for CASSAQMGPQHF. V is TRBV12-3 or TRBV12-4 and J is TRBJ1-5; D unclear. The CDR3 consists of 12 residues. V was clipped by 6 bases and J by 9 bases, with 12 bases between them.

This clonotype was picked up many times. J is TRBJ2-7 and V is TRBV7-2, with 7 positions matching TRBD1. The CDR3 is made up of 15 amino acids. Trimming at V came to 5 bases and at J to 0 bases, leaving 7 bases not matched to a gene. CDR1 SGHTA and CDR2 FQGNSA come from the germline V gene. CDR3 sequence reads: CASSRQGPTSYEQYF. In DNA form, the CDR3 reads TGTGCCAGCAGCAGACAGGGCCCCACCTCCTACGAGCAGTACTTC. Filled out from reference TRBV7-2 and TRBJ2-7, the complete variable domain reads GAGVSQSPSNKVTEKGKDVELRCDPISGHTALYWYRQSLGQGLEFLIYFQGNSAPDKSGLPSDRFSAERTGGSVSTLTIQRTQQEDSAVYLCASSRQGPTSYEQYFGPGTRLTVT.

The sample holds many counts of this clonotype. This chain connects TRBV19 to TRBJ2-2, with no clear D. Between the trimmed V and J ends, which lost 3 bases and 3 bases, there was a span of 5 bases. Germline loops: CDR1 LNHDA, CDR2 SQIVND (reference sequence). The CDR3 is 13 residues long. As DNA, the CDR3 is TGTGCCAGTAGTATCAGAGACACCGGGGAGCTGTTTTTT. Translating gives CASSIRDTGELFF.

Many counts were recorded for this clonotype. This chain joins TRBV3-1 and TRBJ1-3; D ambiguous. The CDR3 has 14 residues. The V end was cut by 0 bases, the J end by 5 bases, with 8 bases between. Germline V gene data show CDR1 as LGHDT and CDR2 as YNNKEL (reference sequence). As DNA, the CDR3 is TGTGCCAGCAGCCAAGATGTCAGGAGAAACACCATATATTTT. Translating gives CASSQDVRRNTIYF.

The sample holds a few counts of this clonotype. The rearrangement uses TRBV11-2 and TRBJ2-7, with D hard to call. The CDR3 consists of 15 residues. CDR1 and CDR2 (germline): SGHAT, FQNNGV. V lost 3 bases to trimming and J lost 0 bases, with 12 bases between them. The CDR3 sequence: CASSFSPSSSYEQYF. The DNA for the CDR3 is TGTGCCAGCAGCTTTAGCCCTTCGAGCTCCTACGAGCAGTACTTC.

This clonotype has a count of ten or more. The rearrangement joins TRBV7-2 to TRBJ2-1; the D is unclear. The CDR3 runs to 12 residues. CDR1 is SGHTA, CDR2 FQGNSA, per germline. V gave up 3 bases and J gave up 4 bases, with 4 bases separating them. DNA for the CDR3: TGTGCCAGCAGCTTCTTTTACAATGAGCAGTTCTTC. It yields the protein CASSFFYNEQFF.

This clonotype has at least ten counts. The rearrangement uses TRBV20-1 and TRBJ1-5; 8 nucleotides align to TRBD1. Germline values: CDR1 DFQATT, CDR2 SNEGSKA (reference sequence). This CDR3 spans 14 amino acids. J was trimmed by 1 base and V by 5 bases; bases with no gene match: 4. The CDR3 bases are TGCAGTGCTCCCCGGACAGGGAGCAATCAGCCCCAGCATTTT. Amino acids: CSAPRTGSNQPQHF.

In this sample, this clonotype turned up many times. The chain has TRBV7-2 and TRBJ2-7, with D possibly being TRBD1 (6 bases). CDR1 SGHTA and CDR2 FQGNSA come from the germline V gene. V was cut by 5 bases and J by 3 bases, with 20 bases left in between. This CDR3 comprises 16 residues. This chain's CDR3 is CASSRRAGAVVYEQYF. The CDR3 nucleotides are TGTGCCAGCAGCCGTCGGGCAGGGGCCGTCGTCTACGAGCAGTACTTC.